This record concerns one TCR beta chain sequence. This entry comes from a study of CD8 T cells in ankylosing spondylitis. V gave up 0 bases and J gave up 1 base, with 10 bases separating them. Germline-derived CDR1 and CDR2 are MGHRA and YSYEKL. CDR3 length: 16 residues. TCRdb called the 5' RACE reads again in MiXCR, with one record for every CDR3 protein. The sample has around 300,000 distinct CDR3 sequences, around a tenth seen once. The sequenced sample consisted of blood, either unsorted or a sorted T cell fraction (not recorded which). The chain has TRBV4-1 and TRBJ1-5, with D possibly TRBD1 on 5 matching bases. The sequence derives from a female donor with ankylosing spondylitis or in good health (not recorded which). The CDR3 DNA reads TGCGCCAGCAGCCAAGATACGGGGGGGAGCAATCAGCCCCAGCATTTT. Its protein is CASSQDTGGSNQPQHF.